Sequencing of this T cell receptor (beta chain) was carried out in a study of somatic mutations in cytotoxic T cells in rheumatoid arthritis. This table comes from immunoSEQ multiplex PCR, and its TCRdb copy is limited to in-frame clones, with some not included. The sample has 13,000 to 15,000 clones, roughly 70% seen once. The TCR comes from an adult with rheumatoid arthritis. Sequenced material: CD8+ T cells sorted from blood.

As DNA, the CDR3 is TGTGCCAGCAGACTAGGACAGACCCAAGAGACCCAGTACTTC. Amino acids: CASRLGQTQETQYF. The genes are TRBV6-1 and TRBJ2-5, with D perhaps matching TRBD1 (6 bases). This CDR3 spans 14 amino acids. Trimming pared 6 bases from V and 1 base from J, leaving 12 bases between. Germline loops: CDR1 MNHNS, CDR2 SASEGT.